The clone carrying this T cell receptor (beta chain) was observed a handful of times. This specimen comes from a study of response to subunit inactivated influenza vaccine. TCRdb reanalysed the RT-PCR reads using MiXCR and keeps one entry per CDR3 protein. Here the sample spans about 570,000 distinct CDR3 sequences, around 11% being singletons. The CDR3 has 13 residues. Germline-derived CDR1 and CDR2 are MDHEN and SYDVKM. V shed 8 bases and J 5 bases; nucleotides not matched to a gene: 4. This same sample was also taken into another study, of T cells expressing NK-cell markers. That paper states: What made the TCR beta cDNA was 5'RACE template switching with UMIs. The dominant NKG2C+ clonotypes represented about 1.0-7.0% of CD8+ T cells in 6 or 7 donors.

The rearrangement uses TRBV28 and TRBJ2-7; the match to TRBD1 covers 12 bases. The input for sequencing was PBMCs from blood, taken on the day of vaccination. The sequence came from a man over 45 who received an inactivated influenza vaccine. The CDR3 region has the DNA TGTGCCAGCTGGGACAGGGGGCACGACGAGCAGTACTTC. Its protein is CASWDRGHDEQYF.